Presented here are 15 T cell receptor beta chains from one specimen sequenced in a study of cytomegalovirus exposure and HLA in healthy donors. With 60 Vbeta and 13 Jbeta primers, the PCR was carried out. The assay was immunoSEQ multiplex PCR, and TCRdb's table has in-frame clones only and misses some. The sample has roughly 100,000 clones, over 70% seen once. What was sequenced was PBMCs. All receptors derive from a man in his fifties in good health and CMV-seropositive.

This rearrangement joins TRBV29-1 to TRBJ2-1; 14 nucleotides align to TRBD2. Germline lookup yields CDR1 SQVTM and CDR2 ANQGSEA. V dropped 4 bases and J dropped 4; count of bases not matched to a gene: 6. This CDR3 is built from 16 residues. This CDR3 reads CSVGLWTSGRYNEQFF. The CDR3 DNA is TGCAGCGTTGGCCTCTGGACTAGCGGGAGGTACAATGAGCAGTTCTTC.

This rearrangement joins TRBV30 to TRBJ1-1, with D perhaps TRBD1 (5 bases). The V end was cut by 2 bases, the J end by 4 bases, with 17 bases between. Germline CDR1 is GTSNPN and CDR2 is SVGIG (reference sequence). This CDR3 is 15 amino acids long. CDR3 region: CAWSSKDAGGTEAFF. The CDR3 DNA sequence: TGTGCCTGGAGTTCCAAGGATGCGGGGGGCACTGAAGCTTTCTTT.

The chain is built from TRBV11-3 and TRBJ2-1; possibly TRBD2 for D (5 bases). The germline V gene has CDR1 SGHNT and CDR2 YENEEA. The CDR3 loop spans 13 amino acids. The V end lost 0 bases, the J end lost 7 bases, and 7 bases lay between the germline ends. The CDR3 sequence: CASSLERGNEQFF. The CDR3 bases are TGTGCCAGCAGCTTAGAGCGAGGGAATGAGCAGTTCTTC.

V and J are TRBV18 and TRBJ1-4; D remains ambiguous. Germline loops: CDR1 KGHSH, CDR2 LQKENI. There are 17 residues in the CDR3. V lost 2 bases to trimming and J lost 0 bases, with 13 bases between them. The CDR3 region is CASSPTAGASTNEKLFF. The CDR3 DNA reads TGTGCCAGCTCACCAACGGCAGGCGCCTCAACTAATGAAAAACTGTTTTTT.

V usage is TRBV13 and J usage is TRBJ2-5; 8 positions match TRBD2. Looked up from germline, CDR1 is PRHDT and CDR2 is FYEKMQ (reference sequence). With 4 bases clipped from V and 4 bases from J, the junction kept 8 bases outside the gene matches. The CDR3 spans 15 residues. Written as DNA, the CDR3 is TGTGCCAGCAGCTATAGCGGGACTGGTGCAGAGACCCAGTACTTC. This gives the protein CASSYSGTGAETQYF.

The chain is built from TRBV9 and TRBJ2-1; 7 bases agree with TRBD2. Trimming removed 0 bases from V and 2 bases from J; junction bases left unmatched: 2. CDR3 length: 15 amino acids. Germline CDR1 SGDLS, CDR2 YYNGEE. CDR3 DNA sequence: TGTGCCAGCAGCGTAGACGGGGGGACCTACAATGAGCAGTTCTTC. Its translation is CASSVDGGTYNEQFF.

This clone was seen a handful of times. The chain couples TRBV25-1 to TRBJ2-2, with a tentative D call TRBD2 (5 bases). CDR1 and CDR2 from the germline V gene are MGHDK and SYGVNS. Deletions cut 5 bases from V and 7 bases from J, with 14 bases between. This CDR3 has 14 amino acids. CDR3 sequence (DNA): TGTGCCAGCAGTTGGAGTACTACTAGCGGGGAGCTGTTTTTT. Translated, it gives CASSWSTTSGELFF. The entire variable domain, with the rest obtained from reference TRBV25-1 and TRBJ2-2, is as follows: EADIYQTPRYLVIGTGKKITLECSQTMGHDKMYWYQQDPGMELHLIHYSYGVNSTEKGDLSSESTVSRIRTEHFPLTLESARPSHTSQYLCASSWSTTSGELFFGEGSRLTVL.

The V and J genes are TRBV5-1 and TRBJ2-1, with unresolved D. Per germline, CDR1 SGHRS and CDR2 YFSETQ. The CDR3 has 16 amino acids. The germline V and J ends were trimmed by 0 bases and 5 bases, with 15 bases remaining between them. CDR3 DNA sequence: TGCGCCAGCAGCTTGGTAGTTTTCGCCGGAGACAATGAGCAGTTCTTC. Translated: CASSLVVFAGDNEQFF.

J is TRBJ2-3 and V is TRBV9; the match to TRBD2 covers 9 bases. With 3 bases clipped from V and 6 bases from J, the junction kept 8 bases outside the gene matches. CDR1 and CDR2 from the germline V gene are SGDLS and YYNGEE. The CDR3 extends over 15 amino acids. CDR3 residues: CASSAASGVSDTQYF. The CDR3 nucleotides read TGTGCCAGCAGCGCGGCTAGCGGGGTCTCTGATACGCAGTATTTT.

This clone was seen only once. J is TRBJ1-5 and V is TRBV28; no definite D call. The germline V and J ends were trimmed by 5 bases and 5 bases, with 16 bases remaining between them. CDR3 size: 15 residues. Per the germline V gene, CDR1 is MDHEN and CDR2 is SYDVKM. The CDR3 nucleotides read TGTGCCAGCAGTCCTGGCCGGGGATCATATCAGCCCCAGCATTTT. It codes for CASSPGRGSYQPQHF.

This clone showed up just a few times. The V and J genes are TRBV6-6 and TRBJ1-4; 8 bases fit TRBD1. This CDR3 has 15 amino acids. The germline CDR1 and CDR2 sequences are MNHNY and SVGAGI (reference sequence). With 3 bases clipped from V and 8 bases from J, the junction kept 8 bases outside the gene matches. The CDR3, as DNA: TGTGCCAGCAGTTATCAACCGGGACAGGCGGAAAAACTGTTTTTT. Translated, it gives CASSYQPGQAEKLFF.

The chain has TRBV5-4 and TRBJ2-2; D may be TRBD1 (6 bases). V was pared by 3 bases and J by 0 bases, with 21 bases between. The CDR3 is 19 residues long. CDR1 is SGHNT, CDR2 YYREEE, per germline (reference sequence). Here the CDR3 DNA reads TGTGCCAGCAGCTGGGGTTATCCGGGACACCACCCGAACACCGGGGAGCTGTTTTTT. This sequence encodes CASSWGYPGHHPNTGELFF.

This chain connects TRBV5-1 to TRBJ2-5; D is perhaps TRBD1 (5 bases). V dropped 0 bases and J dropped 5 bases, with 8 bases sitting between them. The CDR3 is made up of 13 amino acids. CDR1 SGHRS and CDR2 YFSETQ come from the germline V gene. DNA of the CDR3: TGCGCCAGCAGCTTGGCAGGGTCGGAGACCCAGTACTTC. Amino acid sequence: CASSLAGSETQYF.

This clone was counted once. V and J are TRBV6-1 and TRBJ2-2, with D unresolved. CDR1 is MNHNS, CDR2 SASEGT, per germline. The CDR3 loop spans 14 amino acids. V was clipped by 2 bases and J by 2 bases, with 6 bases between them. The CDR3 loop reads CASSELLNTGELFF. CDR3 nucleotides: TGTGCCAGCAGTGAACTTCTTAACACCGGGGAGCTGTTTTTT.

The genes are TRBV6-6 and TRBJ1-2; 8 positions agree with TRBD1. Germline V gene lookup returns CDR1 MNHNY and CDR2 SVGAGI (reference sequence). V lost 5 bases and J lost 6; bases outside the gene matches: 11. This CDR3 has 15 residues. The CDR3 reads CASSDRTGWANGYTF. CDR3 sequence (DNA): TGTGCCAGCAGTGATCGGACAGGGTGGGCGAATGGCTACACCTTC.